The sequence of this T cell receptor (beta chain) was determined in a study of blood T cell repertoires in COVID-19. Overall study: The study drew acute and convalescent COVID-19 samples from the United States, Italy and Spain. The cDNA or gDNA used as material had been derived from T cells, B-cell-depleted T cells, or PBMCs.

The CDR3 sequence is 13 residues long. CDR1 and CDR2 (germline): MNHEY, SVGAGI. V was cut by 0 bases and J by 5 bases, with 7 bases left in between. Per the study methods: Counts of nucleated cells, estimated from reference gene primer amplification, were obtained. Repertoires were generated with immunoSEQ multiplex PCR, while TCRdb's copy carries only in-frame clones and drops some. That table furnishes V, J and clone size, whereas the DNA furnished D and trimming. The profile covers approximately 120,000 clones, with approximately 86% appearing a single time and about 16% taken by the ten largest. The genes are TRBV6-5 and TRBJ1-1; TRBD1 is a possible D gene (6 bases). Material for sequencing was peripheral blood. The sequence was obtained from a woman aged 45-59 years who had recovered from COVID-19. This CDR3 is CASSYSQGTEAFF. CDR3 nucleotide sequence: TGTGCCAGCAGTTACTCACAGGGAACTGAAGCTTTCTTT.